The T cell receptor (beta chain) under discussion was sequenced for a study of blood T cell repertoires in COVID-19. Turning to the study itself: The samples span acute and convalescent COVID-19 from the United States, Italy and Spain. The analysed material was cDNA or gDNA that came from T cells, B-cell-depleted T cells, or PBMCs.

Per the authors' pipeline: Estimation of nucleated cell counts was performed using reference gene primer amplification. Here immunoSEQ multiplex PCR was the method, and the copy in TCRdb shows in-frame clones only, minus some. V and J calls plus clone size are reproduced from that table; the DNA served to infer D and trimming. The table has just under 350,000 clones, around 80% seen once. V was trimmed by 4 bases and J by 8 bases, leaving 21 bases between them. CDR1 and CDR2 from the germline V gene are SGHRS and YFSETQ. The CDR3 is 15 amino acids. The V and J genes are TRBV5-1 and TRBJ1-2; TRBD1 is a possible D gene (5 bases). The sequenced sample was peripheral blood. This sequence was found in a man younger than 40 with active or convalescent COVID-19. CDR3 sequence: CASSLMGQAYWGYTF. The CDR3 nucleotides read TGCGCCAGCAGCCTGATGGGGCAGGCTTATTGGGGCTACACCTTC.